These T cell receptor beta chains were read from a single sample in a study of cytomegalovirus exposure and HLA in healthy donors. Measured with immunoSEQ multiplex PCR; TCRdb has only the in-frame clones, and not every one. The listing contains under 150,000 clones. The specimen was PBMCs. These receptors all stem from an older woman in good health and CMV-seronegative. CDR3s include the opening cysteine and the closing phenylalanine or tryptophan. D genes are given only for firm matches.

D gene	V gene	J gene	CDR3 protein	CDR3 DNA
TRBD2	TRBV5-1	TRBJ2-3	CASSSAVAGGGADTQYF	TGCGCCAGCAGCTCGGCGGTAGCGGGAGGGGGTGCAGATACGCAGTATTTT
TRBD2	TRBV27	TRBJ2-2	CASSLAGVDTGELFF	TGTGCCAGCAGTCTAGCGGGAGTTGACACCGGGGAGCTGTTTTTT
TRBD2	TRBV2	TRBJ2-7	CASRPTSGVVGEQYF	TGTGCCAGCAGGCCCACTAGCGGTGTAGTTGGGGAGCAGTACTTC
NA	TRBV5-1	TRBJ2-5	CASSLELGRGQETQYF	TGCGCCAGCAGCTTGGAGTTGGGCAGGGGACAAGAGACCCAGTACTTC
NA	TRBV7-6	TRBJ2-7	CASSLVPSSVDSSYEQYF	TGTGCCAGCAGCTTAGTCCCCTCTAGCGTAGATAGCTCCTACGAGCAGTACTTC
NA	TRBV30	TRBJ1-4	CAWTRGPLVGEKLFF	TGTGCCTGGACCAGGGGTCCGCTGGTGGGTGAAAAACTGTTTTTT
NA	TRBV13	TRBJ1-2	CASSLAGRDGIYGYTF	TGTGCCAGCAGCTTAGCAGGGCGGGACGGAATCTATGGCTACACCTTC
NA	TRBV10-1	TRBJ2-1	CASSPSGSRGNEQFF	TGCGCCAGCTCCCCCTCGGGTTCCCGAGGGAATGAGCAGTTCTTC
TRBD2	TRBV11-3	TRBJ2-3	CASSPGLAYTDTQYF	TGTGCCAGCAGCCCTGGACTAGCCTACACAGATACGCAGTATTTT
TRBD1	TRBV6-5	TRBJ2-3	CASSYGDSSTDTQYF	TGTGCCAGCAGTTACGGGGACAGTAGCACAGATACGCAGTATTTT
NA	TRBV18	TRBJ1-4	CASSLDRIATNEKLFF	TGTGCCAGCTCACTGGACAGAATCGCAACTAATGAAAAACTGTTTTTT
NA	TRBV2	TRBJ1-1	CASILIQTGINTEAFF	TGTGCCAGCATCTTAATCCAGACAGGAATCAACACTGAAGCTTTCTTT
NA	TRBV2	TRBJ2-7	CASSVLFYEQYF	TGTGCCAGCAGTGTATTGTTCTACGAGCAGTACTTC
TRBD1	TRBV7-9	TRBJ2-7	CASSHPTGSSVPLSYEQYF	TGTGCCAGCAGCCACCCGACAGGGTCATCTGTCCCACTCTCCTACGAGCAGTACTTC
NA	TRBV5-1	TRBJ1-1	CASGSERGGLNTEAFF	TGCGCCAGCGGCTCTGAACGGGGGGGACTTAACACTGAAGCTTTCTTT
TRBD2	TRBV5-1	TRBJ2-2	CASSLDPPGGRTGELFF	TGCGCCAGCAGCTTGGATCCGCCGGGGGGGCGAACCGGGGAGCTGTTTTTT
TRBD2	TRBV6-6	TRBJ2-1	CASSYLGLAGNEQFF	TGTGCCAGCAGTTATCTGGGACTAGCGGGAAATGAGCAGTTCTTC
NA	TRBV5-4	TRBJ1-2	CASSPDSTTTPQGDF	TGTGCCAGCAGTCCGGACAGCACAACCACCCCCCAGGGAGATTTC
NA	TRBV21-1	TRBJ1-2	CASSKSIRGPLSYGYTF	TGTGCCAGCAGCAAATCCATCAGGGGGCCCCTTAGCTATGGCTACACCTTC
TRBD1	TRBV6-1	TRBJ1-4	CASNPGTGVEKLFF	TGTGCCAGCAATCCCGGGACAGGGGTCGAAAAACTGTTTTTT
NA	TRBV7-6	TRBJ1-3	CASSLRSGSPSGNTIYF	TGTGCCAGCAGCTTAAGGTCCGGGTCCCCCTCTGGAAACACCATATATTTT
NA	TRBV30	TRBJ1-1	CAWLQARAFF	TGTGCCTGGCTACAAGCGAGGGCTTTCTTT
TRBD1	TRBV19	TRBJ1-5	CASNTPGQGVQPQHF	TGTGCCAGTAACACCCCCGGACAGGGGGTTCAGCCCCAGCATTTT
NA	TRBV6-5	TRBJ2-5	CASSYSPSRGETQYF	TGTGCCAGCAGTTACTCGCCGAGCAGGGGCGAGACCCAGTACTTC
TRBD1	TRBV7-9	TRBJ1-1	CASSLGDREGVEAFF	TGTGCCAGCAGCTTAGGCGACAGGGAAGGAGTTGAAGCTTTCTTT
NA	TRBV2	TRBJ2-3	CASNGGGFTDTQYF	TGTGCCAGCAATGGCGGTGGGTTCACAGATACGCAGTATTTT
TRBD2	TRBV30	TRBJ2-5	CAWSAGGETQYF	TGTGCCTGGAGTGCGGGAGGGGAGACCCAGTACTTC
NA	TRBV5-4	TRBJ1-5	CASSLDSNQPQHF	TGTGCCAGCAGCCTAGATAGCAACCAGCCCCAGCATTTT
NA	TRBV5-5	TRBJ2-1	CASSTPGEGFNEQFF	TGTGCCAGCAGCACCCCGGGGGAAGGTTTCAATGAGCAGTTCTTC
NA	TRBV6-5	TRBJ2-1	CASSSLNSDEQFF	TGTGCCAGCAGTAGCCTTAATTCGGATGAGCAGTTCTTC
NA	TRBV6-1	TRBJ1-5	CASTTPAVGNQPQHF	TGTGCCAGCACCACCCCCGCGGTTGGCAATCAGCCCCAGCATTTT
TRBD1	TRBV10-2	TRBJ2-7	CASSPGQGAEQYF	TGCGCCAGCAGTCCGGGACAGGGGGCCGAGCAGTACTTC
TRBD1	TRBV28	TRBJ1-6	CASTITGGNSPLHF	TGTGCCAGCACTATCACAGGGGGCAATTCACCCCTCCACTTT
NA	TRBV7-8	TRBJ2-1	CASRLPGTLNEQFF	TGTGCCAGCCGCCTGCCAGGGACATTGAATGAGCAGTTCTTC
TRBD2	TRBV5-4	TRBJ2-3	CASSLRGEGDTQYF	TGTGCCAGCAGCTTGCGGGGGGAAGGAGATACGCAGTATTTT
NA	TRBV2	TRBJ1-2	CASAKGGFDGYTF	TGTGCCAGCGCCAAAGGGGGATTCGACGGCTACACCTTC
NA	TRBV4-2	TRBJ1-6	CASSQDINRSTNSPLHF	TGTGCCAGCAGCCAAGATATCAACAGGAGCACGAATTCACCCCTCCACTTT
NA	TRBV6-5	TRBJ2-7	CASSYDLGAYEQYF	TGTGCCAGCAGTTACGATCTGGGGGCATACGAGCAGTACTTC
NA	TRBV2	TRBJ2-2	CASSVRLVGNGELFF	TGTGCCAGCAGTGTGAGACTAGTTGGGAACGGGGAGCTGTTTTTT
TRBD2	TRBV5-8	TRBJ2-3	CASSPRLAASTDTQYF	TGTGCCAGCAGCCCCCGACTAGCAGCTAGCACAGATACGCAGTATTTT
NA	TRBV6-1	TRBJ2-3	CASSFGQEGDTQYF	TGTGCCAGCAGTTTTGGACAGGAGGGAGATACGCAGTATTTT
TRBD1	TRBV7-9	TRBJ2-1	CASSLGQGAYNEQFF	TGTGCCAGCAGCCTGGGACAGGGGGCGTACAATGAGCAGTTCTTC
NA	TRBV19	TRBJ1-5	CASTDRSYSNQPQHF	TGTGCCAGTACCGACAGGAGCTATAGCAATCAGCCCCAGCATTTT
NA	TRBV5-4	TRBJ1-6	CASSLTDSPLHF	TGTGCCAGCAGCTTGACGGATTCACCCCTCCACTTT
NA	TRBV25-1	TRBJ2-7	CASVGLPEYEQYF	TGTGCCAGCGTCGGCCTCCCGGAGTACGAGCAGTACTTC
NA	TRBV5-6	TRBJ1-1	CASRGTRNTEAFF	TGTGCCAGCAGAGGGACACGAAACACTGAAGCTTTCTTT
TRBD1	TRBV15	TRBJ1-2	CATSRVRTGTGNGYTF	TGTGCCACCAGCAGAGTACGTACCGGGACAGGCAATGGCTACACCTTC
TRBD1	TRBV2	TRBJ1-1	CASSDGGRGHKAFF	TGTGCCAGCAGTGATGGGGGCAGGGGGCATAAAGCTTTCTTT
TRBD2	TRBV5-1	TRBJ2-1	CASSDGGNSYNEQFF	TGCGCCAGCAGCGACGGGGGGAACTCCTACAACGAGCAGTTCTTC
NA	TRBV7-2	TRBJ1-2	CASSFRGNYGYTF	TGTGCCAGCAGCTTTAGGGGAAACTATGGCTACACCTTC
NA	TRBV5-1	TRBJ2-5	CASSRTSQETQYF	TGCGCCAGCAGCAGGACATCTCAAGAGACCCAGTACTTC
NA	TRBV27	TRBJ2-7	CASSLLLGGSVTYEQYF	TGTGCCAGCAGTTTACTTCTCGGGGGTAGTGTAACCTACGAGCAGTACTTC
TRBD1	TRBV7-9	TRBJ1-2	CASSQTHIRTGMYGYTF	TGTGCCAGCAGCCAAACTCATATACGGACAGGAATGTATGGCTACACCTTC
NA	TRBV7-6	TRBJ2-7	CASSLGTATEQYF	TGTGCCAGCAGCTTAGGGACAGCTACTGAGCAGTACTTC